The sequence of this T cell receptor beta chain was determined in a study of CD8 T cells in ankylosing spondylitis (dated by TCRdb to the late 2010s). For the study in its entirety: The study profiled T cell receptor beta repertoires in healthy donors and ankylosing spondylitis patients to find disease-linked TCR variants. Peripheral blood was sampled, and synovial fluid was also collected from ankylosing spondylitis patients. The whole study cohort included 95 to 130 healthy donors and some 27 ankylosing spondylitis patients. What the authors observed across the whole study: Blood from ankylosing spondylitis patients appeared to be characterized by a TCR beta motif composed of under 10 highly homologous amino acid variants. The disease-linked clones had a CD8+ phenotype and were found at relatively low frequencies in peripheral blood. Some motif variants had previously been reported in the synovial fluid and blood of reactive arthritis patients, which suggests shared mechanisms of disease initiation. According to the report, matched synovial fluid samples from ankylosing spondylitis patients were significantly enriched for the disease-linked clones.

This clonotype was seen a handful of times. Its cognate antigen has yet to be identified. Per-nucleotide qualities are absent, and no much larger clonotype sits a single base away. The instrument was an Illumina HiSeq 2500. Quantitative 5'-RACE with molecular barcodes was used to prepare TCR beta libraries. In the original analysis: Disease-linked TCR variants were identified with a new computational method built on a probabilistic model of VDJ rearrangement. TCRdb cleaned the public reads at Q25 with fastp, built clones with MiXCR and kept in-frame beta chains. Rows with one shared CDR3 protein collapse into an entry with the most common genes and DNA. The V and J calls here are based on TCRdb, not the publication. The sample records some 840,000 distinct CDR3 sequences, about 11% of which are singletons. The biggest ten clones account for about 0.49% of the sample. Via the germline V gene, CDR1 is SNHLY and CDR2 FYNNEI. V is clipped by 6 bases and J by 0 bases, and the sequence between their germline boundaries is 18 bases long. Counted from cysteine to phenylalanine, this CDR3 has 18 amino acids. The DNA shown is the 54-base CDR3, in frame from base 1.

Here the chain combines TRBV2 and TRBJ1-6; possibly the D gene is TRBD1, per 6 matching bases. Source material: blood, either unsorted or a sorted T cell fraction (not recorded which). The source is a male donor with ankylosing spondylitis. This receptor has the CDR3 CASRITIRTVSYNSPLHF. DNA sequence: TGTGCCAGCAGGATTACGATTCGGACAGTCTCCTATAATTCACCCCTCCACTTT. The entire variable domain, with the stretches around the CDR3 drawn from the reference TRBV2 and TRBJ1-6 proteins, is EPEVTQTPSHQVTQMGQEVILRCVPISNHLYFYWYRQILGQKVEFLVSFYNNEISEKSEIFDDQFSVERPDGSNFTLKIRSTKLEDSAMYFCASRITIRTVSYNSPLHFGNGTRLTVT.